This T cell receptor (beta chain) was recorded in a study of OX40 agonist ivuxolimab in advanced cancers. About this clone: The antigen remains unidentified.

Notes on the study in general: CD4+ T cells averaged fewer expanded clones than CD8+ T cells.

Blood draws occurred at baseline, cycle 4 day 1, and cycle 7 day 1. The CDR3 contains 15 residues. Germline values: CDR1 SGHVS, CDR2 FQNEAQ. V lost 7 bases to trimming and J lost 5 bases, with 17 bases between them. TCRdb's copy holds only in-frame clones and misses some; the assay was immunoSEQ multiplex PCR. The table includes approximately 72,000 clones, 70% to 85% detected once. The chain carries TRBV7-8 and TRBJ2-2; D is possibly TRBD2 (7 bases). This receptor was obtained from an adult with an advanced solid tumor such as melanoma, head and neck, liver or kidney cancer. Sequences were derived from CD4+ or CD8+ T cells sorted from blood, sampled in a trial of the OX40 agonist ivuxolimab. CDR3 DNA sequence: TGTGCCAGCACCTCCCGAGGGAGGGGGACCGGGGAGCTGTTTTTT. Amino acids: CASTSRGRGTGELFF.